Included here is one T cell receptor (beta chain) sequence, with context. Only a few counts were recorded for this clonotype. Which antigen it targets is not known. It has no much larger one-base neighbor in the sample; base qualities were not kept. The sample belongs to a study of response to subunit inactivated influenza vaccine (dated by TCRdb to 2017 to 2018). The study in broad terms: Deep quantitative profiling of the T cell receptor repertoire was used in the study to follow responses to a trivalent subunit inactivated influenza vaccine. Results and caveats for the whole study, not just this receptor: According to the authors, only a limited number of new T cells may be recruited by each seasonal influenza vaccination.

V is cut back by 4 bases and J by 5 bases, with 5 bases in the junction unmatched. According to the germline V gene, CDR1 reads SGHRS and CDR2 reads YFSETQ. From its cysteine to its phenylalanine, the CDR3 spans 14 amino acids. Only CDR3 DNA remains: 42 bases, in frame from the first base. Libraries were prepared through RT-PCR. The instrument was an Illumina HiSeq 2500. TCRdb applied fastp at Q25 and MiXCR to the public reads, then kept only in-frame beta chains. Here each entry gathers all rows of one CDR3 protein and keeps the most common genes and DNA. The sample records around 490,000 distinct CDR3 sequences, 7.6% of which are singletons. 13% of the sample is held by the ten biggest clonotypes.

The sample here was PBMCs from blood, taken approximately 25 months after vaccination. The clonotype comes from a man in his fifties or sixties who received an inactivated influenza vaccine. Donor details come from another sample of the same person, matched by shared clones. Recombination joined TRBV5-1 with TRBJ1-5; 8 central nucleotides agree with TRBD1. The nucleotide sequence is given as TGCGCCAGCAGCGTACAGGGGGGAGATCAGCCCCAGCATTTT. This encodes CASSVQGGDQPQHF. The CDR3, completed at both ends by the reference TRBV5-1 and TRBJ1-5 genes, gives the full variable domain KAGVTQTPRYLIKTRGQQVTLSCSPISGHRSVSWYQQTPGQGLQFLFEYFSETQRNKGNFPGRFSGRQFSNSRSEMNVSTLELGDSALYLCASSVQGGDQPQHFGDGTRLSIL.